This record concerns one T cell receptor beta chain sequence. The data stem from a study of blood T cell repertoires in COVID-19. Study summary: From the United States, Italy and Spain came samples of acute and convalescent COVID-19. Sources were T cells, B-cell-depleted T cells, or PBMCs; the material itself was cDNA or gDNA.

V lost 4 bases to trimming and J lost 3 bases, with 19 bases between them. The CDR3 runs 16 residues. CDR1 and CDR2 (germline): MNHEY, SMNVEV (reference sequence). Methods used by the authors: Estimated nucleated cell counts came from reference gene primer amplification. Assay used: immunoSEQ multiplex PCR; TCRdb lists only in-frame clones, some missing. Clone size and V and J calls were adopted from that table, with D and trimming inferred from the DNA. Of 95,000 to 110,000 clones in the sample, about 90% were seen once. The sequence came from a human donor in a cohort sampled during active COVID-19. The chain combines TRBV27 with TRBJ2-7, with D uncertain. The sequenced sample was peripheral blood. CDR3 loop: CASSSDRWSYGYEQYF. CDR3 sequence (DNA): TGTGCCAGCAGTTCCGACCGGTGGAGTTACGGCTACGAGCAGTACTTC.